The entry below describes one TCR beta chain. Its specificity is not known. This sample is drawn from a study of shared clonotypes between healthy human individuals. Method: immunoSEQ multiplex PCR; TCRdb's copy keeps in-frame clones and lacks some. The sample yields 2 million to 2.5 million clones, 80% to 95% seen once. General study points: Genetic and exposure-history diversity was limited by the small donor number.

Germline V CDR1 and CDR2: MNHNY, SVGAGI (reference sequence). The J segment lost 3 bases and the V segment lost 6 bases, leaving 7 bases of the junction unmatched. There are 14 residues in the CDR3. The clonotype originates from a man aged 18 to 29 in good health. Some clones in this sample may be carry-over from other donors' samples. V and J are TRBV6-6 and TRBJ1-2; 7 bases agree with TRBD1. Sequences were obtained from naive CD4+ T cells from PBMCs. This sample's subset: CD45RA+ positively selected. The CDR3 loop reads CASSPIDRDYGYTF. In DNA, the CDR3 is TGTGCCAGCAGCCCGATAGACAGGGACTATGGCTACACCTTC.